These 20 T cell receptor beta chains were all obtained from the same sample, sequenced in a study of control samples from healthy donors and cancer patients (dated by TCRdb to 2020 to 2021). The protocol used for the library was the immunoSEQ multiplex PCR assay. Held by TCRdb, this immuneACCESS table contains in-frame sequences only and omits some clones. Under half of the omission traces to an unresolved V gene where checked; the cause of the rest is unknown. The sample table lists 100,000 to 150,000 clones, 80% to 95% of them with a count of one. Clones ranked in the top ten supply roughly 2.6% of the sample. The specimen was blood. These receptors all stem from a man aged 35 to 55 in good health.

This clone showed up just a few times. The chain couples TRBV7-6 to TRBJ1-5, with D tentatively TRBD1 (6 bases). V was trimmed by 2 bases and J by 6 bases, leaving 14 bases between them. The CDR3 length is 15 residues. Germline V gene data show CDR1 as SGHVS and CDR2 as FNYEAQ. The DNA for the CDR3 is TGTGCCAGCAGCTTATATCAGGGGCTGGGTCAGCCCCAGCATTTT. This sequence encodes CASSLYQGLGQPQHF.

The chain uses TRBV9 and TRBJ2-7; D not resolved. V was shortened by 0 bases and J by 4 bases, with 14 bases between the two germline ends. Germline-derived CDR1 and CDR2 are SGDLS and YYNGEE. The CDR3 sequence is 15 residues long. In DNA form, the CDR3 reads TGTGCCAGCAGCGTAGATGTAGGACCAGCGTACGAGCAGTACTTC. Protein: CASSVDVGPAYEQYF.

CDR3 nucleotide sequence: TGTGCCAGCAGCGTTGGAGGGAATGTCGTCAACGAGCAGTACTTC. This sequence encodes CASSVGGNVVNEQYF. The V gene is TRBV9, the J gene TRBJ2-7; weak D call: TRBD2 (6 bases). V lost 2 bases and J lost 5, with 17 bases in between. The CDR3 sequence is 15 residues long. Germline loops: CDR1 SGDLS, CDR2 YYNGEE.

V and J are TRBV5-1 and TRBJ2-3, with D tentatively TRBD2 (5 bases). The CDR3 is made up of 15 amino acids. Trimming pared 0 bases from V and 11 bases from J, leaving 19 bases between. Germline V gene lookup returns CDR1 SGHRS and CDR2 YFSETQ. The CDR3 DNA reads TGCGCCAGCAGCTTGGAATTAGCGCAGGTGGGTGGGCAGTATTTT. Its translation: CASSLELAQVGGQYF.

As DNA, the CDR3 is TGCAGCGTTGGCCGGGGGGGGGAGACCCAGTACTTC. The encoded protein is CSVGRGGETQYF. The chain recombines TRBV29-1 with TRBJ2-5, with TRBD2 matching over 8 bases. Trimming removed 4 bases from V and 5 bases from J; junction bases left unmatched: 3. This CDR3 comprises 12 residues. CDR1 and CDR2 (germline): SQVTM, ANQGSEA.

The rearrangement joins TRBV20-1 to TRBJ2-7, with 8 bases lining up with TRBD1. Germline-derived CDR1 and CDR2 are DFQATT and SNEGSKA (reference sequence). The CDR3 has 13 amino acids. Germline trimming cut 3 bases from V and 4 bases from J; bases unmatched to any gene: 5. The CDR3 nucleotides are TGCAGTGCTAGTAGACAGGGGAGATACGAGCAGTACTTC. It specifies CSASRQGRYEQYF.

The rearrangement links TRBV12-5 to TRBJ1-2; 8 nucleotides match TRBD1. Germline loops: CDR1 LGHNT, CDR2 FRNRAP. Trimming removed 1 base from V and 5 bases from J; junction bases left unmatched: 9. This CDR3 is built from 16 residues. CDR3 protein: CASGLDVQGAGYGYTF. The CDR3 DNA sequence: TGTGCTAGTGGTTTGGACGTCCAGGGGGCCGGTTATGGCTACACCTTC. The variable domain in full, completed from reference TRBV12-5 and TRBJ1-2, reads DARVTQTPRHKVTEMGQEVTMRCQPILGHNTVFWYRQTMMQGLELLAYFRNRAPLDDSGMPKDRFSAEMPDATLATLKIQPSEPRDSAVYFCASGLDVQGAGYGYTFGSGTRLTVV.

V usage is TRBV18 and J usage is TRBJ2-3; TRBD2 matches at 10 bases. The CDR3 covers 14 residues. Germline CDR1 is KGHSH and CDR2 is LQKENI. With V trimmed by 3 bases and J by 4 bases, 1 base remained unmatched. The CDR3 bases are TGTGCCAGCTCACCCAGCGGGGGGGCAGATACGCAGTATTTT. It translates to CASSPSGGADTQYF.

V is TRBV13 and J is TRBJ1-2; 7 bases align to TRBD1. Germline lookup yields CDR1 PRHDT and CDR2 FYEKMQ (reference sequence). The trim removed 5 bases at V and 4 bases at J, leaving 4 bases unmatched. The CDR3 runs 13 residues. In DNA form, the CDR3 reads TGTGCCAGCAGCACAGGGGTAGTCTATGGCTACACCTTC. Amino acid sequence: CASSTGVVYGYTF.

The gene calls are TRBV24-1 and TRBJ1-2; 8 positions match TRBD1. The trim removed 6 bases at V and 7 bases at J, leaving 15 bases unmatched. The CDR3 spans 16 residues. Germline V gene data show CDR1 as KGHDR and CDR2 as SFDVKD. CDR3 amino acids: CATSKAGGGLYGGYTF. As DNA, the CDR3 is TGTGCCACCAGTAAGGCAGGGGGCGGCCTGTATGGTGGCTACACCTTC.

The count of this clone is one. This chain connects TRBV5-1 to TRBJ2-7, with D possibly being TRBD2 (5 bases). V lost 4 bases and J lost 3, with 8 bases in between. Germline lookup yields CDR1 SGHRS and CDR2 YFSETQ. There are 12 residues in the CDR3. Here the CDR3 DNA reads TGCGCCAGCAGCATAGAGGGCTACGAGCAGTACTTC. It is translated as CASSIEGYEQYF.

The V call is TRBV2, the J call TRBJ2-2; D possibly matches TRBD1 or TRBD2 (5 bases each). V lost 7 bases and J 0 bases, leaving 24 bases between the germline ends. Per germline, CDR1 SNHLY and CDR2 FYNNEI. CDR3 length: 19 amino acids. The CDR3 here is CASNMGETRWNANTGELFF. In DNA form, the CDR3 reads TGTGCCAGCAATATGGGGGAGACTCGATGGAACGCGAACACCGGGGAGCTGTTTTTT. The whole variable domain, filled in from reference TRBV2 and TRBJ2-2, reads EPEVTQTPSHQVTQMGQEVILRCVPISNHLYFYWYRQILGQKVEFLVSFYNNEISEKSEIFDDQFSVERPDGSNFTLKIRSTKLEDSAMYFCASNMGETRWNANTGELFFGEGSRLTVL.

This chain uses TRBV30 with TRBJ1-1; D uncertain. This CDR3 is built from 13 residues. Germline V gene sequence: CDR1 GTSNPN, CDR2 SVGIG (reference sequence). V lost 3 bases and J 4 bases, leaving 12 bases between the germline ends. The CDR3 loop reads CAWRQTLSTEAFF. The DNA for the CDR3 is TGTGCCTGGAGACAGACACTTTCCACTGAAGCTTTCTTT.

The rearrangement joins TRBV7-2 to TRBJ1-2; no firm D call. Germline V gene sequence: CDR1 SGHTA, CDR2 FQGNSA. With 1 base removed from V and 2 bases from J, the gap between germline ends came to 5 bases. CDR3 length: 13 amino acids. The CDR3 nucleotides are TGTGCCAGCAGCTTAGGGGCCAACTATGGCTACACCTTC. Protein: CASSLGANYGYTF. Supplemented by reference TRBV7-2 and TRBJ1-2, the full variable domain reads GAGVSQSPSNKVTEKGKDVELRCDPISGHTALYWYRQSLGQGLEFLIYFQGNSAPDKSGLPSDRFSAERTGGSVSTLTIQRTQQEDSAVYLCASSLGANYGYTFGSGTRLTVV.

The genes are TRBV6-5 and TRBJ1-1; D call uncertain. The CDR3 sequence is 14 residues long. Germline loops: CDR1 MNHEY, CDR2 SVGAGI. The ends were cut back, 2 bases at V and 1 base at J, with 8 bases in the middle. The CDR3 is CASSYRRPNTEAFF. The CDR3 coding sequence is TGTGCCAGCAGTTACAGGCGACCGAACACTGAAGCTTTCTTT.

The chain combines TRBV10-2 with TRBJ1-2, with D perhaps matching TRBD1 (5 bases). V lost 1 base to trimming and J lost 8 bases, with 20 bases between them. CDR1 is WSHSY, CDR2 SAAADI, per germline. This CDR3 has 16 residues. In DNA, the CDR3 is TGCGCCAGCAGTGAGTTAGGAGGGGACGGCCCGGGGGGCTACACCTTC. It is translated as CASSELGGDGPGGYTF.

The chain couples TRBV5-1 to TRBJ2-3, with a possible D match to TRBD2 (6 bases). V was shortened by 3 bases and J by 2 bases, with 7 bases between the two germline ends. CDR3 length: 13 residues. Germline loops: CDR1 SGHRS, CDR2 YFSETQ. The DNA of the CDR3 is TGCGCCAGCAGCTGGCGGGACACAGATACGCAGTATTTT. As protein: CASSWRDTDTQYF.

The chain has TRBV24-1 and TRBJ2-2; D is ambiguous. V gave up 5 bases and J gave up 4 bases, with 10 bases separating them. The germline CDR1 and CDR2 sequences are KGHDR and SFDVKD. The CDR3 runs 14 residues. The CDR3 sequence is CATSVSGFTGELFF. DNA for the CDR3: TGTGCCACCAGTGTCTCAGGATTCACCGGGGAGCTGTTTTTT.

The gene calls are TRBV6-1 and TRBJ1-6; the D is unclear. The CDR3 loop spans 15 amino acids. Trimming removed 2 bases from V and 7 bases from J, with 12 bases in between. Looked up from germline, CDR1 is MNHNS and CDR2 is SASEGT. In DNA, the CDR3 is TGTGCCAGCAGTGAAACAAGTCGGAACAATTCACCCCTCCACTTT. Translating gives CASSETSRNNSPLHF.

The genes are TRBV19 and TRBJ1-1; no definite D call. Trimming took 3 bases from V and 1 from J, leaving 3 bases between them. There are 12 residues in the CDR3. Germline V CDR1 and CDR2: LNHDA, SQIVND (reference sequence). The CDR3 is CASSIGNTEAFF. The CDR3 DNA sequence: TGTGCCAGTAGTATCGGGAACACTGAAGCTTTCTTT.